The TCR beta chain under discussion was sequenced for a study of post-analysis software for immune sequencing data. Findings and caveats of the study: When compared against controls, multiple sclerosis patients showed significantly lower normalized Chao1 diversity. Controls had lower frequencies than patients of four or five TRBV segments, which included TRBV5-6, TRBV5-1 and TRBV20-1.

TCR beta cDNA libraries had unique molecular identifiers. Via MiXCR, TCRdb re-called the PCR reads, giving one row per CDR3 protein. Counted here are some 690,000 distinct CDR3 sequences, 30% occurring once; the ten biggest clones make up more than 0.45%. The CDR3 has 19 amino acids. Trimming took 3 bases from V and 0 from J; bases not matched to a gene: 11. CDR1 and CDR2 (germline): ENHRY, SYGVKD. This clonotype appeared a few times. No antigen is known for it. The source of this sequence is a girl under 18 with multiple sclerosis. The sequenced sample consisted of blood. The chain couples TRBV10-3 to TRBJ2-3; TRBD2 agrees at 11 bases. CDR3 DNA: TGTGCCATCAGTGATTTTACCGGGACTAGCGGTTCTAGCACAGATACGCAGTATTTT. Translated, it gives CAISDFTGTSGSSTDTQYF.